Shown below are 17 T cell receptor beta chains from a single sample sequenced in a study of vaccination and CD4 T cells after COVID-19. No antigen has been assigned to these receptors. CD4+ T cells that had been cultured provided DNA sequenced with the Oncomine TCR Beta short-read assay. TCRdb ran MiXCR on the PCR reads and lists one entry per CDR3 protein. The sample holds about 19,000 distinct CDR3 sequences, over 55% seen once. Noted treatment: roughly 11-day PBMC culture with coronavirus spike peptide pools or control peptides (ViraFEST assay). This material consisted of CD4+ T cells from blood, cultured in vitro, taken after SARS-CoV-2 vaccination. These TCRs come from a human donor who had recovered from COVID-19.

The chain uses TRBV19 and TRBJ1-2, with TRBD1 matching 7 bases. Germline V gene lookup returns CDR1 LNHDA and CDR2 SQIVND (reference sequence). This CDR3 comprises 15 residues. The V segment lost 3 bases and the J segment 5 bases; nucleotides outside the gene matches: 9. CDR3 loop: CASSIEGAALYGYTF. The CDR3, as DNA: TGTGCCAGTAGTATTGAGGGGGCGGCGTTGTATGGCTACACCTTC.

The chain is built from TRBV27 and TRBJ1-5; D gene ambiguous. CDR3 length: 15 residues. The germline V gene has CDR1 MNHEY and CDR2 SMNVEV (reference sequence). V lost 2 bases and J 0 bases, leaving 8 bases between the germline ends. CDR3 coding DNA: TGTGCCAGCAGTTTAGGTTCGGGTAGCAATCAGCCCCAGCATTTT. Amino acid sequence: CASSLGSGSNQPQHF.

This rearrangement joins TRBV7-9 to TRBJ1-3, with D possibly TRBD1 on 5 matching bases. The CDR3 runs to 13 residues. CDR1 and CDR2 (germline): SEHNR, FQNEAQ (reference sequence). Trimming took 10 bases from V and 0 from J, leaving 10 bases between them. CDR3 DNA sequence: TGTGCCACCAGGGCAAGCTCTGGAAACACCATATATTTT. Its translation: CATRASSGNTIYF.

J is TRBJ2-7 and V is TRBV20-1; D gene uncertain. Germline CDR1 reads DFQATT; CDR2 reads SNEGSKA (reference sequence). This CDR3 contains 12 residues. The V and J ends lost 6 bases and 4 bases respectively, with 13 bases between them. For the CDR3, the DNA is TGCAGTGCCGGTGGCAGCCATTACGAGCAGTACTTC. Protein sequence: CSAGGSHYEQYF.

J is TRBJ1-4 and V is TRBV3-1; 10 nucleotides agree with TRBD1. The CDR3 is 17 residues long. After removal of 3 bases from V and 8 bases from J, the junction contained 12 bases not matched to a gene. The germline gives CDR1 LGHDT, CDR2 YNNKEL (reference sequence). The CDR3 region is CASSHLIPGTGEEKLFF. CDR3 nucleotide sequence: TGTGCCAGCAGCCACCTCATCCCGGGGACAGGGGAAGAAAAACTGTTTTTT.

This sequence joins TRBV30 and TRBJ1-5; D not resolved. Trimming removed 1 base at V and 8 bases at J, with 18 bases between. The V gene's germline CDR1 is GTSNPN and CDR2 SVGIG (reference sequence). The CDR3 has 15 residues. The DNA of the CDR3 is TGTGCCTGGAGTGACCCCGGGGTAAACAAAGAGCCCCAGCATTTT. This translates into CAWSDPGVNKEPQHF.

This clonotype was counted only a few times. The chain couples TRBV6-5 to TRBJ1-6; weak D call: TRBD1 (5 bases). Trimming removed 4 bases from V and 7 bases from J, with 11 bases in between. Germline CDR1 and CDR2: MNHEY and SVGAGI. The CDR3 totals 14 residues. The CDR3 spells CASSSGEGNSPLHF. The CDR3 DNA reads as TGTGCCAGCAGTTCGGGAGAGGGGAATTCACCCCTCCACTTT.

Relative to its sample, this clonotype is medium-sized (0.01 to 0.1%). The gene calls are TRBV27 and TRBJ1-6; a possible D gene is TRBD1 (5 bases). Looked up from germline, CDR1 is MNHEY and CDR2 is SMNVEV (reference sequence). With 0 bases removed from V and 2 bases from J, the gap between germline ends came to 14 bases. The CDR3 has 18 amino acids. CDR3 amino acids: CASSLSGGDRTYNSPLHF. The CDR3 DNA follows: TGTGCCAGCAGTTTATCGGGGGGAGACAGAACCTATAATTCACCCCTCCACTTT.

This chain joins TRBV11-3 and TRBJ1-1; D gene uncertain. Germline-derived CDR1 and CDR2 are SGHNT and YENEEA. Trimming took off 0 bases at V and 12 bases at J, with 8 bases between the two ends. This CDR3 spans 11 amino acids. As DNA, the CDR3 is TGTGCCAGCAGCTTAGATCTGGCGACTTTCTTT. Protein: CASSLDLATFF. The full variable domain, completed using reference TRBV11-3 and TRBJ1-1, is EAGVVQSPRYKIIEKKQPVAFWCNPISGHNTLYWYLQNLGQGPELLIRYENEEAVDDSQLPKDRFSAERLKGVDSTLKIQPAELGDSAVYLCASSLDLATFFGQGTRLTVV.

The V and J genes are TRBV5-4 and TRBJ1-1; 9 bases line up with TRBD1. In germline, CDR1 is SGHNT, CDR2 YYREEE (reference sequence). The CDR3 is 17 amino acids. The ends lost 1 base at V and 7 bases at J; junction bases unmatched: 14. CDR3 nucleotide sequence: TGTGCCAGCAGCTTGCTCATTACAACAGGGGGCGTAGGTGAAGCTTTCTTT. This translates into CASSLLITTGGVGEAFF.

The V call is TRBV19, the J call TRBJ2-7; D unclear. CDR3 length equals 15 residues. V lost 3 bases and J 3 bases, leaving 15 bases between the germline ends. The germline V gene encodes CDR1 LNHDA and CDR2 SQIVND (reference sequence). The CDR3 DNA sequence: TGTGCCAGTAGTATGGAATGGGGAACGTACTACGAGCAGTACTTC. Amino acids: CASSMEWGTYYEQYF.

This clonotype was detected a few times. The chain recombines TRBV20-1 with TRBJ1-2; possible D gene TRBD1, 5 bases. Germline V gives CDR1 DFQATT, CDR2 SNEGSKA (reference sequence). The CDR3 has 14 residues. V dropped 5 bases and J dropped 0 bases, with 13 bases sitting between them. CDR3 in amino acids: CSASKAGTNYGYTF. CDR3 in DNA: TGCAGTGCTTCTAAGGCAGGGACTAACTATGGCTACACCTTC.

The J gene is TRBJ1-1, the V gene TRBV7-2; no firm D call. The length of the CDR3 is 13 residues. Germline V gives CDR1 SGHTA, CDR2 FQGNSA. Trimming left V 5 bases short and J 0 bases short, with 7 bases between. The CDR3 sequence: CASSPTVNTEAFF. Written as DNA, the CDR3 is TGTGCCAGCAGCCCCACGGTGAACACTGAAGCTTTCTTT.

This chain connects TRBV6-2 or TRBV6-3 to TRBJ1-5, with D unclear. CDR1 and CDR2 (germline): MNHEY, SVGEGT. Trimming shortened V by 0 bases and J by 3 bases, and 21 bases separated the two germline ends. The CDR3 has 19 amino acids. The DNA for the CDR3 is TGTGCCAGCAGTTACTCGGTGGCGGCTGGAACGGGCCACAATCAGCCCCAGCATTTT. As protein: CASSYSVAAGTGHNQPQHF.

This chain links TRBV20-1 with TRBJ1-2; TRBD1 matches at 7 bases. The CDR3 sequence is 16 residues long. V lost 6 bases, J lost 2 bases, and 15 bases stayed unmatched. CDR1 is DFQATT and CDR2 is SNEGSKA in the germline V gene (reference sequence). CDR3 DNA: TGCAGTGCCCCGGGGACAGCGACGAGGCTAAACTATGGCTACACCTTC. This sequence encodes CSAPGTATRLNYGYTF.

The chain is built from TRBV6-2 or TRBV6-3 and TRBJ2-5; perhaps TRBD2 as D (5 bases). V was clipped by 6 bases and J by 4 bases, with 15 bases between them. The germline CDR1 and CDR2 sequences are MNHEY and SVGEGT. The CDR3 sequence is 14 residues long. CDR3 DNA: TGTGCCAGCAGCCCAGGACTGGTTCTAGAGACCCAGTACTTC. Its protein is CASSPGLVLETQYF.

The genes are TRBV18 and TRBJ1-1; no clear D gene. This CDR3 has 15 residues. Trimming removed 3 bases from V and 6 bases from J, with 17 bases in between. The V gene's germline CDR1 is KGHSH and CDR2 LQKENI. The DNA of the CDR3 is TGTGCCAGCTCACCTAAACTCACGGGAGGCGCTGAAGCTTTCTTT. Residues: CASSPKLTGGAEAFF.